These 4 T cell receptor beta chains share one sample of origin, sequenced in a study of blood T cells in healthy people across ages (dated by TCRdb to 2015 to 2017). Receptor amplification or capture employed 5' RACE. Sequencing was carried out with an Illumina HiSeq 2500. A second about 7 to 12 cycle PCR used a sample-barcoded 5' primer and a J-beta primer mix. TCRdb handled the public reads itself, with Q25 trimming in fastp and clone calling in MiXCR, and kept productive beta chains. Here each entry gathers all rows of one CDR3 protein and keeps the most common genes and DNA. Within this sample are about 680,000 distinct CDR3 sequences, with roughly 50% of them counted one time only. The leading ten clones occupy approximately 32% of the sample. The sequenced sample consisted of blood. The receptors derive from an older woman in good health.

In its sample, this clonotype was seen a few times. The chain is built from TRBV7-8 and TRBJ2-7, with D maybe TRBD1 (7 bases). This CDR3 region has 15 residues. Germline CDR1 is SGHVS and CDR2 is FQNEAQ. Trimming cost V 6 bases and J 0 bases, with 15 bases left between them. The CDR3 nucleotides are TGTGCCAGCAGGCGACGCGGGACAGCCTCCTACGAGCAGTACTTC. As protein: CASRRRGTASYEQYF.

The chain uses TRBV20-1 and TRBJ2-1; D is perhaps TRBD1 (6 bases). Trimming cost V 6 bases and J 3 bases, with 12 bases left between them. The CDR3 loop spans 13 amino acids. From germline, CDR1 is DFQATT and CDR2 SNEGSKA (reference sequence). The CDR3 loop reads CSATGQHYNEQFF. Written as DNA, the CDR3 is TGCAGTGCAACGGGACAACACTACAATGAGCAGTTCTTC.

V and J are TRBV5-1 and TRBJ2-7; D possibly matches TRBD1 or TRBD2 (6 bases each). CDR3 length equals 16 residues. The germline V gene has CDR1 SGHRS and CDR2 YFSETQ. The germline V and J ends were trimmed by 0 bases and 0 bases, with 13 bases remaining between them. The CDR3 protein is CASSLAGAGGSYEQYF. Here the CDR3 DNA reads TGCGCCAGCAGCTTGGCGGGGGCGGGCGGCTCCTACGAGCAGTACTTC.

The rearrangement uses TRBV7-2 and TRBJ2-1; weak D call: TRBD2 (6 bases). Trimming cost V 4 bases and J 7 bases, with 20 bases left between them. Germline lookup yields CDR1 SGHTA and CDR2 FQGNSA. This CDR3 contains 16 residues. The CDR3 sequence: CASSSPAEGSGNEQFF. The CDR3 nucleotides read TGTGCCAGCAGCTCTCCAGCGGAGGGCTCGGGGAATGAGCAGTTCTTC.